The 8 T cell receptor beta chains in this list originate from one sample, sequenced in a study of PD-L1 blockade in urothelial cancer. Some clones are missing from TCRdb's copy, which holds only in-frame ones; the method was immunoSEQ multiplex PCR. The sample consists of roughly 120,000 clones, around 89% of them appearing once. The time point denotes: peripheral blood 6 weeks after treatment start. The sample was PBMCs, taken around atezolizumab (anti-PD-L1) treatment. These receptors all stem from a man aged 55 to 70 with urothelial cancer.

J is TRBJ1-3 and V is TRBV28; the D gene is possibly TRBD1 (5 bases). V was shortened by 8 bases and J by 1 base, with 6 bases between the two germline ends. The CDR3 has 12 residues. The germline V gene has CDR1 MDHEN and CDR2 SYDVKM. CDR3 DNA: TGTGCCAGCGGGGGGTCTGGAAACACCATATATTTT. Its protein product is CASGGSGNTIYF. Combining the CDR3 with reference TRBV28 and TRBJ1-3 gives the whole variable domain DVKVTQSSRYLVKRTGEKVFLECVQDMDHENMFWYRQDPGLGLRLIYFSYDVKMKEKGDIPEGYSVSREKKERFSLILESASTNQTSMYLCASGGSGNTIYFGEGSWLTVV.

This sequence joins TRBV6-5 and TRBJ2-1, with D maybe TRBD1 (6 bases). V was cut by 2 bases and J by 9 bases, with 11 bases left in between. The CDR3 loop spans 13 amino acids. In germline, CDR1 is MNHEY, CDR2 SVGAGI. CDR3: CASSYTQGFEQFF. The CDR3 DNA is TGTGCCAGCAGTTACACCCAGGGGTTTGAGCAGTTCTTC.

V gene TRBV13 combines with J gene TRBJ1-3; D is perhaps TRBD1 (5 bases). The V end lost 5 bases, the J end lost 0 bases, and 17 bases lay between the germline ends. Germline V CDR1 and CDR2: PRHDT, FYEKMQ (reference sequence). CDR3 length equals 17 residues. CDR3 region: CASSAGTVISSGNTIYF. In nucleotides, the CDR3 is TGTGCCAGCAGCGCCGGGACTGTGATTAGCTCTGGAAACACCATATATTTT.

The chain recombines TRBV29-1 with TRBJ2-1; tentative D call: TRBD1 (6 bases). The CDR3 contains 15 residues. Trimming shortened V by 7 bases and J by 1 base, and 17 bases separated the two germline ends. CDR1 and CDR2 from the germline V gene are SQVTM and ANQGSEA. The CDR3 DNA reads as TGCAGCGCTGACGAGGGGGTCGGGTCCTACAATGAGCAGTTCTTC. It is translated as CSADEGVGSYNEQFF.

The chain recombines TRBV2 with TRBJ1-4; D not certain. The CDR3 spans 13 residues. Germline assignment: CDR1 SNHLY and CDR2 FYNNEI. V gave up 7 bases and J gave up 0 bases, with 6 bases separating them. The DNA for the CDR3 is TGTGCCAGCATGCGGTCAACTAATGAAAAACTGTTTTTT. Protein: CASMRSTNEKLFF.

The rearrangement joins TRBV9 to TRBJ2-7; 7 bases match TRBD2. The V gene's germline CDR1 is SGDLS and CDR2 YYNGEE. V lost 4 bases and J lost 2; bases outside the gene matches: 15. The CDR3 covers 17 residues. CDR3 sequence: CASSLGSSGAFTYEQYF. As DNA, the CDR3 is TGTGCCAGCAGCTTAGGGTCAAGCGGGGCCTTCACCTACGAGCAGTACTTC. Using reference TRBV9 and TRBJ2-7 for the parts outside the CDR3, the full variable domain is DSGVTQTPKHLITATGQRVTLRCSPRSGDLSVYWYQQSLDQGLQFLIQYYNGEERAKGNILERFSAQQFPDLHSELNLSSLELGDSALYFCASSLGSSGAFTYEQYFGPGTRLTVT.

The CDR3, as DNA: TGTGCCAGCAGCGCGGGACAGGCCTATAATTCACCCCTCCACTTT. Protein product: CASSAGQAYNSPLHF. The J gene is TRBJ1-6, the V gene TRBV9; 8 nucleotides match TRBD1. Germline CDR1 reads SGDLS; CDR2 reads YYNGEE. Trimming cost V 3 bases and J 2 bases; bases outside gene matches: 1. The CDR3 runs 15 residues. The full variable domain, completed using reference TRBV9 and TRBJ1-6, is DSGVTQTPKHLITATGQRVTLRCSPRSGDLSVYWYQQSLDQGLQFLIQYYNGEERAKGNILERFSAQQFPDLHSELNLSSLELGDSALYFCASSAGQAYNSPLHFGNGTRLTVT.

The rearrangement links TRBV6-6 to TRBJ2-3; TRBD1 matches 10 bases. This CDR3 contains 15 residues. Germline values: CDR1 MNHNY, CDR2 SVGAGI (reference sequence). V trimming: 5 bases; J trimming: 4 bases; junction bases outside the gene matches: 6. CDR3 DNA: TGTGCCAGCAGTCTTAGGACAGGGGGGTCAGATACGCAGTATTTT. This sequence encodes CASSLRTGGSDTQYF.